The entry below gives a single T cell receptor (beta chain) sequence along with its context. This clone's antigen is unknown. Base-call qualities are not available, and no considerably larger clone is one nucleotide away. The library was built by means of the immunoSEQ multiplex PCR assay. What TCRdb holds here is the immuneACCESS table cut down to in-frame rearrangements. Part of the clones is not present; checked against another copy, under half of the missing clones reflect an unresolved V gene, and the others are unexplained. The sample yields roughly 700,000 clones; 70% to 90% were counted once. The top ten hold around 0.0099% of the sample. The germline V gene sets CDR1 to LGHNA and CDR2 to YSLEER. The CDR3 has 18 amino acids, counting the end cysteine and phenylalanine. Here the CDR3 DNA is all that survives: 54 bases in frame from base 1. V drops 1 base and J drops 2 bases, leaving 18 bases in between.

The record originates from a study of shared T cell receptors in the human thymus listed by TCRdb under 2021. Broadly, across the study: The study examined how self-reactive, shared T-cell receptor alpha chains are generated in the human thymus.

This same sample was also part of a study on human thymus T cells. From that second study: In Finland, the donors were immunologically healthy infants who were having open corrective cardiac surgery for congenital heart defects. Thymus tissue was collected as surgical resects that were removed during corrective cardiac surgery. V and J gene segment usage appeared biased in both thymic and peripheral blood repertoires. The related research found that thymic TCR repertoires overlapped highly between unrelated individuals. TCR alpha and beta repertoires from roughly 8 infant thymus samples and a few related peripheral blood samples were characterized in the study. The infant donors were about 6 to 244 days old, and the cohort included six or seven males and two females. After being mechanically released from the tissue, thymocytes were kept at -70 degrees C in pellets of 10-30 million cells. A QIAsymphony instrument was used to extract genomic DNA from the frozen cell pellets. The immunoSEQ multiplex PCR assay was used to amplify the TCRB and TCRAD loci from a standardized quantity of quality-controlled genomic DNA. The amplicons spanned the V(D)J region and were long enough to cover the CDR3 and allow V and J genes to be identified. Through the commercial immunoSEQ service, the amplicons were sequenced on an Illumina platform. Primer bias and sequencing errors were corrected as previously described, and TCRAD and TCRB were defined on the basis of the IMGT database. immunoSEQ Analyzer 3.0 and VDJTools were used for repertoire analysis, which covered basic statistics, V/J segment usage, diversity estimates, rarefaction and pairwise overlap. Diversity was estimated with Chao1, ChaoE, Efron-Thisted, Shannon and inverse Simpson indices, and also on datasets down-sampled to the smallest sample. Repertoire overlap used strict matching of CDR3 nucleotide sequence, V gene and J gene, with Jaccard-based multidimensional scaling clustering. Thymus samples yielded on average roughly 800,000 unique TCRB clonotypes, compared with 70,000 to 85,000 from blood samples.

The receptor chain draws on TRBV4-3 and TRBJ2-4, and the D gene may be TRBD2, 6 bases matching. Input material: thymocytes. The sequence was obtained from a boy younger than two with a congenital heart defect. Donor details come from another sample of the same person, matched by shared clones. The bases read TGCGCCAGCAGCCAAGTCCCGGGGTCGGAGGGTACCAAAAACATTCAGTACTTC. Its protein product is CASSQVPGSEGTKNIQYF.